These 16 T cell receptor beta chains came from one sample sequenced in a study of blood T cell repertoires in COVID-19. Sequenced by immunoSEQ multiplex PCR; TCRdb stores in-frame clones only, minus some. The table lists roughly 92,000 clones, about nine tenths of them singletons. Sequenced material: peripheral blood. These receptors were taken from a man in his fifties or sixties with acute or convalescent COVID-19.

This chain uses TRBV27 with TRBJ1-1; D is possibly TRBD1 (5 bases). The CDR3 totals 14 residues. Germline V gene lookup returns CDR1 MNHEY and CDR2 SMNVEV (reference sequence). Trimming pared 4 bases from V and 5 bases from J, leaving 14 bases between. The CDR3 region has the DNA TGTGCCAGCAGTTCCGGGGGATTCGGGACTGAAGCTTTCTTT. It is translated as CASSSGGFGTEAFF.

The chain employs TRBV23-1 and TRBJ1-2; D is undetermined. TRBV23-1 is known as an ORF, though its function is uncertain. The CDR3 length is 15 residues. V was clipped by 3 bases and J by 7 bases, with 18 bases between them. The CDR3 nucleotides read TGCGCCAGCAGTCACTCCGGTCTGACGTCGGGTGGCTACACCTTC. Encoded protein: CASSHSGLTSGGYTF.

The V call is TRBV19, the J call TRBJ1-6; 7 bases map to TRBD1. V trimming: 6 bases; J trimming: 5 bases; junction bases outside the gene matches: 4. Germline-derived CDR1 and CDR2 are LNHDA and SQIVND (reference sequence). The CDR3 sequence is 14 residues long. The CDR3 nucleotides are TGTGCCAGTAGGCGGGACAGCGATAATTCACCCCTCCACTTT. It is translated as CASRRDSDNSPLHF.

This chain joins TRBV4-3 and TRBJ2-2; possibly TRBD1 for D (6 bases). The CDR3 loop spans 18 amino acids. Trimming left V 4 bases short and J 6 bases short, with 24 bases between. Germline lookup yields CDR1 LGHNA and CDR2 YSLEER. The CDR3 here is CASSPGAGAIFGAGELFF. The CDR3 DNA reads as TGCGCCAGCAGCCCTGGGGCAGGGGCGATATTTGGGGCCGGGGAGCTGTTTTTT.

V is TRBV11-2 and J is TRBJ1-4; D not certain. The CDR3 sequence is 12 residues long. Trimming took 5 bases from V and 14 from J, leaving 15 bases between them. The germline V gene encodes CDR1 SGHAT and CDR2 FQNNGV. The CDR3 region has the DNA TGTGCCAGCAGCCAAAAACACGGGGTCCTGTTTTTT. Residues: CASSQKHGVLFF. Variable domain in full (rest from reference TRBV11-2 and TRBJ1-4): EAGVAQSPRYKIIEKRQSVAFWCNPISGHATLYWYQQILGQGPKLLIQFQNNGVVDDSQLPKDRFSAERLKGVDSTLKIQPAKLEDSAVYLCASSQKHGVLFFGSGTQLSVL.

The chain couples TRBV4-3 to TRBJ2-1, with 15 bases lining up with TRBD2. V trimming: 1 base; J trimming: 8 bases; junction bases outside the gene matches: 0. CDR3 size: 15 residues. CDR1 is LGHNA, CDR2 YSLEER, per germline. CDR3: CASSQGTSGRDEQFF. As DNA, the CDR3 is TGCGCCAGCAGCCAAGGGACTAGCGGGAGGGATGAGCAGTTCTTC.

The chain employs TRBV6-4 and TRBJ2-7; TRBD2 matches at 10 bases. The ends lost 5 bases at V and 3 bases at J; junction bases unmatched: 4. Per germline, CDR1 MRHNA and CDR2 SNTAGT. The CDR3 loop spans 14 amino acids. CDR3 in DNA: TGTGCCAGCAGTACGAGCGGGAGGGGCTACGAGCAGTACTTC. Translating it yields CASSTSGRGYEQYF.

The chain has TRBV19 and TRBJ1-2, with D perhaps TRBD1 (5 bases). The germline gives CDR1 LNHDA, CDR2 SQIVND (reference sequence). This CDR3 is 14 amino acids long. Trimming pared 1 base from V and 3 bases from J, leaving 9 bases between. For the CDR3, the DNA is TGTGCCAGTAGTATAGTAGGCAGGGACTATGGCTACACCTTC. This gives the protein CASSIVGRDYGYTF.

The rearrangement joins TRBV5-1 to TRBJ1-1; 7 nucleotides agree with TRBD1. The germline gives CDR1 SGHRS, CDR2 YFSETQ. The CDR3 spans 13 residues. With 4 bases clipped from V and 6 bases from J, the junction kept 6 bases outside the gene matches. The CDR3 bases are TGCGCCAGCAGCATACAGGGGAGTGCTGAAGCTTTCTTT. As protein: CASSIQGSAEAFF.

The genes are TRBV20-1 and TRBJ2-7; no clear D gene. Germline loops: CDR1 DFQATT, CDR2 SNEGSKA (reference sequence). The CDR3 is 10 residues long. V was cut by 3 bases and J by 7 bases, with 7 bases left in between. CDR3 in amino acids: CSASREEQYF. In DNA form, the CDR3 reads TGCAGTGCTAGTCGAGAGGAGCAGTACTTC.

The rearrangement links TRBV19 to TRBJ1-2; D not resolved. Trimming removed 5 bases at V and 1 base at J, with 8 bases between. This CDR3 has 13 amino acids. Germline loops: CDR1 LNHDA, CDR2 SQIVND (reference sequence). The CDR3 protein is CASSLSLNYGYTF. In DNA, the CDR3 is TGTGCCAGTAGTCTATCGCTTAACTATGGCTACACCTTC.

This clone was seen just once. This chain links TRBV7-9 with TRBJ2-7; a possible D gene is TRBD2 (5 bases). Germline V lookup: CDR1 SEHNR, CDR2 FQNEAQ (reference sequence). Trimming removed 4 bases from V and 2 bases from J, with 15 bases in between. The CDR3 runs 15 residues. CDR3 sequence (DNA): TGTGCCAGCAGCTATCTCGTGGGAGTGGCCTACGAGCAGTACTTC. Translating gives CASSYLVGVAYEQYF.

The CDR3: CASSRSGQGYNEQFF. As DNA, the CDR3 is TGTGCCAGTAGTAGGTCGGGACAGGGCTACAATGAGCAGTTCTTC. This chain joins TRBV19 and TRBJ2-1; 9 bases fit TRBD1. This CDR3 comprises 15 residues. With 4 bases clipped from V and 3 bases from J, the junction kept 4 bases outside the gene matches. Germline CDR1 LNHDA, CDR2 SQIVND (reference sequence).

CDR3 bases: TGTGCCAGCAGCTTTGGCCGGATAGCGGGAGGCGTCACGGATGAGCAGTTCTTC. This codes for CASSFGRIAGGVTDEQFF. V and J are TRBV5-4 and TRBJ2-1, with 10 bases aligning to TRBD2. Trimming took 2 bases from V and 8 from J; bases not matched to a gene: 16. The CDR3 spans 18 residues. CDR1 SGHNT and CDR2 YYREEE come from the germline V gene (reference sequence).

V gene TRBV7-9 combines with J gene TRBJ2-1; possible D gene TRBD1, 5 bases. The V gene lost 8 bases and the J gene lost 2 bases, with 16 bases spanning the gap. This CDR3 is 15 amino acids long. Germline-derived CDR1 and CDR2 are SEHNR and FQNEAQ (reference sequence). CDR3 sequence reads: CASGRPGITYNEQFF. The CDR3 coding sequence is TGTGCCAGCGGCCGACCAGGGATAACCTACAATGAGCAGTTCTTC. The full variable domain, with the rest looked up from reference TRBV7-9 and TRBJ2-1, is DTGVSQNPRHKITKRGQNVTFRCDPISEHNRLYWYRQTLGQGPEFLTYFQNEAQLEKSRLLSDRFSAERPKGSFSTLEIQRTEQGDSAMYLCASGRPGITYNEQFFGPGTRLTVL.

The chain recombines TRBV6-5 with TRBJ2-7, with D perhaps TRBD1 (6 bases). V gave up 6 bases and J gave up 7 bases, with 16 bases separating them. The CDR3 spans 13 residues. CDR1 is MNHEY, CDR2 SVGAGI, per germline. The CDR3, as DNA: TGTGCCAGCAGGGAGACAGGCGTGGTTGAGCAGTACTTC. Its protein is CASRETGVVEQYF.